What follows are 19 T cell receptor beta chains derived from one specimen sequenced in a study of blood T cell repertoires in COVID-19. Generated by immunoSEQ multiplex PCR, the TCRdb table keeps only in-frame clones and is missing some. The data show 200,000 to 250,000 clones, approximately 80% seen once. Sequencing was done on a sample of PBMCs or T cells enriched from blood (not recorded which). The receptors come from a man between 25 and 39 years old with acute COVID-19.

V usage is TRBV5-1 and J usage is TRBJ2-7, with TRBD1 identical over 8 bases. The CDR3 has 16 amino acids. Germline CDR1 reads SGHRS; CDR2 reads YFSETQ. J gave up 3 bases and V 3 bases, and 11 bases lay outside the gene matches. The CDR3 coding sequence is TGCGCCAGCAGCTGGACATTATCAGGGGGCGGCTACGAGCAGTACTTC. Protein product: CASSWTLSGGGYEQYF. The full variable domain, rest sourced from reference TRBV5-1 and TRBJ2-7, is KAGVTQTPRYLIKTRGQQVTLSCSPISGHRSVSWYQQTPGQGLQFLFEYFSETQRNKGNFPGRFSGRQFSNSRSEMNVSTLELGDSALYLCASSWTLSGGGYEQYFGPGTRLTVT.

This sequence joins TRBV7-6 and TRBJ2-1; 8 positions agree with TRBD2. This CDR3 is built from 16 residues. J was trimmed by 0 bases and V by 5 bases; bases with no gene match: 6. Germline values: CDR1 SGHVS, CDR2 FNYEAQ. DNA of the CDR3: TGTGCCAGCAGCGCTCTAGCGGGTTTCTCCTACAATGAGCAGTTCTTC. Translated: CASSALAGFSYNEQFF. The entire variable domain, with the rest obtained from reference TRBV7-6 and TRBJ2-1, is as follows: GAGVSQSPRYKVTKRGQDVALRCDPISGHVSLYWYRQALGQGPEFLTYFNYEAQQDKSGLPNDRFSAERPEGSISTLTIQRTEQRDSAMYRCASSALAGFSYNEQFFGPGTRLTVL.

This chain connects TRBV29-1 to TRBJ1-4, with 8 nucleotides matching TRBD1. Germline V lookup: CDR1 SQVTM, CDR2 ANQGSEA. The CDR3 length is 14 residues. The trim removed 5 bases at V and 4 bases at J, leaving 6 bases unmatched. CDR3 sequence reads: CSVPGTGYNEKLFF. Here the CDR3 DNA reads TGCAGCGTTCCCGGGACAGGTTATAATGAAAAACTGTTTTTT.

This clone is a singleton in its sample. V gene TRBV9 combines with J gene TRBJ2-6; no definite D call. CDR3 size: 15 residues. Germline loops: CDR1 SGDLS, CDR2 YYNGEE. Deletions cut 1 base from V and 0 bases from J, with 5 bases between. The CDR3 bases are TGTGCCAGCAGCGTAAGCCACTCTGGGGCCAACGTCCTGACTTTC. Amino acids: CASSVSHSGANVLTF. Combining the CDR3 with reference TRBV9 and TRBJ2-6 gives the whole variable domain DSGVTQTPKHLITATGQRVTLRCSPRSGDLSVYWYQQSLDQGLQFLIQYYNGEERAKGNILERFSAQQFPDLHSELNLSSLELGDSALYFCASSVSHSGANVLTFGAGSRLTVL.

V and J are TRBV6-5 and TRBJ1-2, with D tentatively TRBD1 (6 bases). This CDR3 contains 13 residues. In germline, CDR1 is MNHEY, CDR2 SVGAGI. Trimming removed 7 bases from V and 1 base from J, with 10 bases in between. DNA for the CDR3: TGTGCCAGCATTCCGGACAGTAACTATGGCTACACCTTC. Amino acid sequence: CASIPDSNYGYTF.

This clone is a singleton in its sample. This rearrangement joins TRBV3-1 (or the pseudogene TRBV3-2) to TRBJ1-1; 7 bases line up with TRBD1. The CDR3 is 14 amino acids. Germline lookup yields CDR1 LGHDT and CDR2 YNNKEL (reference sequence). J lost 4 bases, V lost 3 bases, and 5 bases had no gene match. The CDR3 region is CASSQAGGSTEAFF. In nucleotides, the CDR3 is TGTGCCAGCAGCCAGGCAGGGGGTAGCACTGAAGCTTTCTTT.

V gene TRBV4-1 combines with J gene TRBJ2-7, with 9 bases aligning to TRBD2. Germline loops: CDR1 MGHRA, CDR2 YSYEKL. CDR3 size: 13 residues. Trimming at V came to 4 bases and at J to 2 bases, leaving 0 bases not matched to a gene. The CDR3 is CASSLAGAYEQYF. CDR3 coding DNA: TGCGCCAGCAGCCTAGCGGGGGCCTACGAGCAGTACTTC.

This chain connects TRBV10-3 to TRBJ2-7, with no clear D. Deletions cut 2 bases from V and 4 bases from J, with 6 bases between. The CDR3 spans 12 residues. Germline-derived CDR1 and CDR2 are ENHRY and SYGVKD. The CDR3 region is CAISEAAYEQYF. The CDR3 DNA sequence: TGTGCCATCAGTGAGGCCGCGTACGAGCAGTACTTC.

Comments on this clone: The junction does not match germline at one end; this may be a read error. The gene calls are TRBV6-5 and TRBJ2-7; no reliable D call. The CDR3 is 14 residues long. Germline V gene sequence: CDR1 MNHEY, CDR2 SVGAGI. CDR3 amino acids: CASSYSGGRDEQYF. Written as DNA, the CDR3 is TGTGCCAGCAGCTACTCCGGTGGTCGGGACGAGCAGTACTTC.

This chain connects TRBV7-2 to TRBJ1-1, with D maybe TRBD1 (6 bases). This CDR3 has 14 residues. From germline, CDR1 is SGHTA and CDR2 FQGNSA. With 1 base removed from V and 4 bases from J, the gap between germline ends came to 10 bases. The CDR3 DNA reads TGTGCCAGCAGCTTAGGTGGGGGGGCCACTGAAGCTTTCTTT. Its translation: CASSLGGGATEAFF.

The chain carries TRBV20-1 and TRBJ2-1; 10 bases line up with TRBD2. Trimming removed 6 bases from V and 10 bases from J; junction bases left unmatched: 3. Germline CDR1 DFQATT, CDR2 SNEGSKA (reference sequence). The CDR3 covers 11 residues. For the CDR3, the DNA is TGCAGTGCCATTAGCGGGGGGGAGCAGTTCTTC. Translated, it gives CSAISGGEQFF.

This rearrangement joins TRBV7-2 to TRBJ2-1; D is possibly TRBD2 (5 bases). V lost 1 base and J 8 bases, leaving 12 bases between the germline ends. The CDR3 extends over 14 amino acids. Germline CDR1 is SGHTA and CDR2 is FQGNSA. CDR3 amino acids: CASSLVGSGDEQFF. The CDR3 DNA reads TGTGCCAGCAGCTTAGTCGGGTCCGGGGATGAGCAGTTCTTC.

The rearrangement uses TRBV7-6 and TRBJ2-5; D might be TRBD1 (6 bases). The CDR3 spans 13 residues. Deletions cut 1 base from V and 7 bases from J, with 10 bases between. Germline V CDR1 and CDR2: SGHVS, FNYEAQ. CDR3 amino acids: CASSLDRAGTQYF. Here the CDR3 DNA reads TGTGCCAGCAGCTTAGACAGGGCTGGGACCCAGTACTTC.

This clone was found a few times. The rearrangement joins TRBV20-1 to TRBJ1-4; 7 bases agree with TRBD1. Per germline, CDR1 DFQATT and CDR2 SNEGSKA (reference sequence). The trim removed 3 bases at V and 8 bases at J, leaving 0 bases unmatched. The CDR3 has 11 amino acids. The CDR3 loop is CSARGQEKLFF. DNA for the CDR3: TGCAGTGCTAGGGGACAGGAAAAACTGTTTTTT.

V usage is TRBV28 and J usage is TRBJ2-1, with 10 bases matching TRBD2. The length of the CDR3 is 14 residues. CDR1 and CDR2 (germline): MDHEN, SYDVKM. The V and J ends lost 6 bases and 4 bases, in that order; junction bases with no gene match: 3. The CDR3: CASSVSGGYNEQFF. The CDR3 bases are TGTGCCAGCAGCGTTAGCGGGGGGTACAATGAGCAGTTCTTC.

The rearrangement links TRBV5-5 to TRBJ1-5; D remains unclear. The CDR3 runs 15 residues. Germline lookup yields CDR1 SGHKS and CDR2 YYEKEE (reference sequence). V lost 2 bases and J 0 bases, leaving 9 bases between the germline ends. CDR3 sequence (DNA): TGTGCCAGCAGCTTCAACAGCTATAGCAATCAGCCCCAGCATTTT. It codes for CASSFNSYSNQPQHF.

This sequence joins TRBV14 and TRBJ2-7; 9 positions agree with TRBD1. Germline V lookup: CDR1 SGHDN, CDR2 FVKESK. V lost 1 base and J lost 4; bases outside the gene matches: 5. The CDR3 spans 15 residues. CDR3 nucleotide sequence: TGTGCCAGCAGCCAAGCCGGACAGGGGACGTACGAGCAGTACTTC. Amino acid sequence: CASSQAGQGTYEQYF.

V usage is TRBV14 and J usage is TRBJ2-1, with 11 bases identical to TRBD2. Germline V gene sequence: CDR1 SGHDN, CDR2 FVKESK. The CDR3 contains 16 residues. V was pared by 3 bases and J by 3 bases, with 4 bases of the junction left unmatched. The DNA for the CDR3 is TGTGCCAGCAGCCACCCGACTAGCGGGGTCTACAATGAGCAGTTCTTC. Translating it yields CASSHPTSGVYNEQFF.

This chain uses TRBV5-6 with TRBJ2-5; the match to TRBD2 covers 11 bases. CDR3 size: 19 residues. Germline values: CDR1 SGHDT, CDR2 YYEEEE. Trimming at V came to 4 bases and at J to 0 bases, leaving 14 bases not matched to a gene. The CDR3 sequence: CASSGPGTSGGEYQETQYF. The CDR3 DNA reads TGTGCCAGCAGCGGACCAGGTACTAGCGGGGGCGAGTACCAAGAGACCCAGTACTTC.